The entry that follows covers one T cell receptor beta chain sequence. What it binds is not known. Specified time point: persistent/refractory GD, antithyroid drugs over 5 years with positive TRAb. RNA extracted from PBMCs served as the sequencing template. The EDTA tubes were filled with roughly 10 milliliters of drawn peripheral blood. The CDR3 is made up of 16 amino acids. V was trimmed by 6 bases and J by 0 bases, leaving 15 bases between them. Germline V lookup: CDR1 MNHNS, CDR2 SASEGT. The data originate from a study of regulatory T cells in long-lasting Graves disease. Study-level points and caveats: Among samples with persistent disease, TRBV28, TRBJ1-2 and TRBJ2-5 were favored.

Both iRepertoire HTBI primers and Arm-PCR of CDR3 regions were used to build the TCR beta libraries. TCRdb independently ran MiXCR on the multiplex PCR reads; one entry per CDR3 protein. The sample comprises 400,000 to 500,000 distinct CDR3 sequences, less than 25% of which are singletons, and approximately 14% rests with the top ten. This receptor was identified in a female donor with Graves disease. This rearrangement joins TRBV6-1 to TRBJ1-5; D is unresolved. Sequences were derived from peripheral blood mononuclear cells (PBMCs), sampled when the disease was refractory, from a patient treated with antithyroid drugs. CDR3: CASRTAEFPSNQPQHF. CDR3 sequence (DNA): TGTGCCAGCAGGACGGCAGAGTTTCCTAGCAATCAGCCCCAGCATTTT.